The 25 T cell receptor beta chains reported below all come from one sample, sequenced in a study of blood T cell repertoires in COVID-19. The protocol was immunoSEQ multiplex PCR, while the TCRdb copy is restricted to in-frame clones and leaves out a portion. The sample consists of approximately 440,000 clones, about nine tenths of them appearing once. Sequencing used PBMCs or T cells enriched from blood (not recorded which). The receptors were sampled from a man between 18 and 35 years old who had recovered from COVID-19.

V is TRBV28 and J is TRBJ2-7; 7 positions match TRBD2. Losses at the gene ends were 5 bases for V and 3 bases for J; bases not matched to a gene: 7. Germline CDR1 reads MDHEN; CDR2 reads SYDVKM. The CDR3 spans 14 residues. For the CDR3, the DNA is TGTGCCAGCAGTCTCTTAGCGGGCCTCTACGAGCAGTACTTC. Amino acid sequence: CASSLLAGLYEQYF.

The V and J genes are TRBV10-2 and TRBJ2-3, with TRBD1 as a possible D gene (5 bases). Trimming left V 9 bases short and J 3 bases short, with 19 bases between. CDR1 and CDR2 from the germline V gene are WSHSY and SAAADI. This CDR3 comprises 15 residues. The CDR3: CASRSTAPPTDTQYF. The CDR3 region has the DNA TGCGCCAGTAGATCGACAGCCCCGCCTACAGATACGCAGTATTTT.

The chain recombines TRBV4-1 with TRBJ1-6; D gene uncertain. The CDR3 has 15 residues. Between the trimmed V and J ends, which lost 3 bases and 5 bases, there was a span of 11 bases. CDR1 is MGHRA and CDR2 is YSYEKL in the germline V gene. The DNA of the CDR3 is TGCGCCAGCAGCCAGGACTCTGGAGATAATTCACCCCTCCACTTT. Translated: CASSQDSGDNSPLHF.

The CDR3 is CASSSPRQGHQPQHF. For the CDR3, the DNA is TGTGCCAGCAGTTCCCCGAGACAGGGACATCAGCCCCAGCATTTT. V usage is TRBV27 and J usage is TRBJ1-5; 7 bases agree with TRBD1. Germline CDR1 is MNHEY and CDR2 is SMNVEV (reference sequence). The length of the CDR3 is 15 residues. The trim removed 4 bases at V and 5 bases at J, leaving 8 bases unmatched.

The chain uses TRBV14 and TRBJ1-2; weak D call: TRBD1 (6 bases). This CDR3 is built from 17 residues. In germline, CDR1 is SGHDN, CDR2 FVKESK. V was clipped by 2 bases and J by 2 bases, with 18 bases between them. DNA for the CDR3: TGTGCCAGCAGCCAAAGGCTTCTGAGGGACACCAACTATGGCTACACCTTC. This sequence encodes CASSQRLLRDTNYGYTF. The complete variable domain, with remaining parts taken from reference TRBV14 and TRBJ1-2, reads EAGVTQFPSHSVIEKGQTVTLRCDPISGHDNLYWYRRVMGKEIKFLLHFVKESKQDESGMPNNRFLAERTGGTYSTLKVQPAELEDSGVYFCASSQRLLRDTNYGYTFGSGTRLTVV.

This clone was detected once. The chain couples TRBV28 to TRBJ1-5; TRBD1 agrees at 10 bases. The CDR3 length is 16 residues. The V and J ends lost 1 base and 6 bases, in that order; junction bases with no gene match: 6. The V gene's germline CDR1 is MDHEN and CDR2 SYDVKM. In nucleotides, the CDR3 is TGTGCCAGCAGTTTATCGGACAGGGGGGCCGGTCAGCCCCAGCATTTT. Amino acids: CASSLSDRGAGQPQHF.

This rearrangement joins TRBV11-2 to TRBJ2-7, with D tentatively TRBD1 (6 bases). V lost 2 bases to trimming and J lost 3 bases, with 14 bases between them. The germline V gene has CDR1 SGHAT and CDR2 FQNNGV. The CDR3 has 15 residues. The CDR3 DNA is TGTGCCAGCAGCTTAAGAACAGGGCCTAACTACGAGCAGTACTTC. Residues: CASSLRTGPNYEQYF.

The CDR3, as DNA: TGCGCCAGCAGCCCTTCTAGCGGGAGCTCCTACAATGAGCAGTTCTTC. Amino acid sequence: CASSPSSGSSYNEQFF. The chain employs TRBV5-1 and TRBJ2-1; 10 nucleotides line up with TRBD2. J was trimmed by 0 bases and V by 4 bases; bases with no gene match: 4. Germline V gives CDR1 SGHRS, CDR2 YFSETQ. The CDR3 is made up of 16 amino acids.

This clone was counted a few times. CDR3 in DNA: TGTGCCACCAGTGACACAGGGGGCTTTGGGGCCAACGTCCTGACTTTC. Residues: CATSDTGGFGANVLTF. This chain connects TRBV24-1 to TRBJ2-6; 9 bases are shared with TRBD1. The ends lost 4 bases at V and 3 bases at J; junction bases unmatched: 3. Germline V gene data show CDR1 as KGHDR and CDR2 as SFDVKD. The CDR3 length is 16 residues.

The chain recombines TRBV4-1 with TRBJ1-3; TRBD1 matches at 8 bases. The ends lost 2 bases at V and 1 base at J; junction bases unmatched: 4. The CDR3 loop spans 16 amino acids. Germline V gene sequence: CDR1 MGHRA, CDR2 YSYEKL. Here the CDR3 DNA reads TGCGCCAGCAGCCAACCCTGGACAGGGTCTGGAAACACCATATATTTT. Translating gives CASSQPWTGSGNTIYF.

The rearrangement joins TRBV19 to TRBJ1-2, with TRBD1 as a possible D gene (5 bases). The CDR3 runs 14 residues. Trimming removed 2 bases at V and 6 bases at J, with 13 bases between. Germline V lookup: CDR1 LNHDA, CDR2 SQIVND (reference sequence). CDR3 nucleotides: TGTGCCAGTAGTATATCGACAGCCCGTCATGGCTACACCTTC. As protein: CASSISTARHGYTF.

The rearrangement uses TRBV3-1 (or the pseudogene TRBV3-2) and TRBJ1-6, with 7 positions matching TRBD1. Germline V lookup: CDR1 LGHDT, CDR2 YNNKEL (reference sequence). CDR3 length: 15 amino acids. V lost 0 bases and J lost 7; bases outside the gene matches: 3. CDR3 DNA: TGTGCCAGCAGCCAAGAAAGACAGGGAAATTCACCCCTCCACTTT. It codes for CASSQERQGNSPLHF.

This clone was observed a single time. The genes are TRBV14 and TRBJ1-1; 8 bases are shared with TRBD1. The CDR3 extends over 13 amino acids. The J segment lost 4 bases and the V segment lost 4 bases, leaving 2 bases of the junction unmatched. Per the germline V gene, CDR1 is SGHDN and CDR2 is FVKESK. CDR3 protein: CASSLDRATEAFF. The CDR3 DNA reads as TGTGCCAGCAGCCTGGACAGGGCCACTGAAGCTTTCTTT.

As concerns this clone: The sample holds other DNA sequences that translate to the same CDR3. The chain uses TRBV9 and TRBJ1-1, with D unclear. CDR1 is SGDLS and CDR2 is YYNGEE in the germline V gene. The V end was cut by 5 bases, the J end by 1 base, with 9 bases between. The CDR3 is 13 residues long. CDR3 in amino acids: CASSRTGNTEAFF. The CDR3, as DNA: TGTGCCAGCAGTCGTACTGGGAACACTGAAGCTTTCTTT.

The J gene is TRBJ1-2, the V gene TRBV3-1 (or the pseudogene TRBV3-2); 7 bases map to TRBD1. V trimming: 4 bases; J trimming: 4 bases; junction bases outside the gene matches: 3. Germline values: CDR1 LGHDT, CDR2 YNNKEL (reference sequence). There are 13 residues in the CDR3. The DNA for the CDR3 is TGTGCCAGCAGCCCGGACAGGTTCTATGGCTACACCTTC. This codes for CASSPDRFYGYTF.

This clone was seen more than once but under ten times. V and J are TRBV2 and TRBJ1-1; D unresolved. Per the germline V gene, CDR1 is SNHLY and CDR2 is FYNNEI. The CDR3 is made up of 13 amino acids. V was cut by 8 bases and J by 3 bases, with 13 bases left in between. In DNA form, the CDR3 reads TGTGCCAGCTCGAGCCAAGAATACACTGAAGCTTTCTTT. It yields the protein CASSSQEYTEAFF.

This chain uses TRBV29-1 with TRBJ1-1, with D maybe TRBD1 (6 bases). This CDR3 is 13 amino acids long. The germline CDR1 and CDR2 sequences are SQVTM and ANQGSEA. With 3 bases removed from V and 5 bases from J, the gap between germline ends came to 13 bases. The CDR3 DNA reads as TGCAGCGTTGATAGGGGGATTGGGACTGAAGCTTTCTTT. The encoded protein is CSVDRGIGTEAFF. The variable domain in full, completed from reference TRBV29-1 and TRBJ1-1, reads SAVISQKPSRDICQRGTSLTIQCQVDSQVTMMFWYRQQPGQSLTLIATANQGSEATYESGFVIDKFPISRPNLTFSTLTVSNMSPEDSSIYLCSVDRGIGTEAFFGQGTRLTVV.

This clone was observed a single time. This chain joins TRBV5-1 and TRBJ2-5; D perhaps matches TRBD2 (6 bases). Trimming took off 0 bases at V and 2 bases at J, with 14 bases between the two ends. The CDR3 spans 16 residues. Germline V CDR1 and CDR2: SGHRS, YFSETQ. This chain's CDR3 is CASSLARWGVQETQYF. In DNA form, the CDR3 reads TGCGCCAGCAGCTTGGCCCGGTGGGGGGTTCAAGAGACCCAGTACTTC. The full variable domain, its missing parts supplied by reference TRBV5-1 and TRBJ2-5, is KAGVTQTPRYLIKTRGQQVTLSCSPISGHRSVSWYQQTPGQGLQFLFEYFSETQRNKGNFPGRFSGRQFSNSRSEMNVSTLELGDSALYLCASSLARWGVQETQYFGPGTRLLVL.

The chain carries TRBV6-1 and TRBJ1-2; 8 bases map to TRBD1. With V trimmed by 1 base and J by 7 bases, 2 bases remained unmatched. The germline V gene has CDR1 MNHNS and CDR2 SASEGT. The CDR3 has 13 amino acids. The CDR3 loop reads CASSEGTGSGYTF. In DNA form, the CDR3 reads TGTGCCAGCAGTGAAGGGACAGGGTCTGGCTACACCTTC.

This clone showed up just a few times. The chain couples TRBV5-4 to TRBJ1-2; no firm D call. Trimming cost V 2 bases and J 4 bases, with 6 bases left between them. The germline V gene has CDR1 SGHNT and CDR2 YYREEE (reference sequence). The CDR3 consists of 12 residues. The CDR3 sequence is CASSLNLYGYTF. The CDR3 bases are TGTGCCAGCAGCTTAAATCTCTATGGCTACACCTTC. The variable domain in full, with the rest retrieved from reference TRBV5-4 and TRBJ1-2, is ETGVTQSPTHLIKTRGQQVTLRCSSQSGHNTVSWYQQALGQGPQFIFQYYREEENGRGNFPPRFSGLQFPNYSSELNVNALELDDSALYLCASSLNLYGYTFGSGTRLTVV.

The rearrangement uses TRBV27 and TRBJ1-2, with D perhaps TRBD1 (5 bases). This CDR3 has 14 residues. Looked up from germline, CDR1 is MNHEY and CDR2 is SMNVEV (reference sequence). Trimming stripped 3 bases from V and 0 bases from J, with 8 bases between. This chain's CDR3 is CASSLQGSNYGYTF. The CDR3 DNA sequence: TGTGCCAGCAGTTTGCAGGGATCTAACTATGGCTACACCTTC.

V is TRBV6-4 and J is TRBJ2-3, with a possible D match to TRBD1 (6 bases). The CDR3 is made up of 15 amino acids. V lost 7 bases and J 3 bases, leaving 17 bases between the germline ends. In germline, CDR1 is MRHNA, CDR2 SNTAGT. The chain's CDR3 is CASTAGAPGTDTQYF. In nucleotides, the CDR3 is TGTGCCAGCACTGCAGGGGCCCCCGGAACAGATACGCAGTATTTT.

This clone was picked up one time. V gene TRBV10-3 combines with J gene TRBJ1-5; 7 bases are a match to TRBD1. V shed 6 bases, J shed 4 bases, and the junction held 6 bases outside the gene matches. The CDR3 covers 14 residues. CDR1 and CDR2 (germline): ENHRY, SYGVKD. The CDR3 DNA is TGTGCCATCAGCGTTGACAGGGATAATCAGCCCCAGCATTTT. This codes for CAISVDRDNQPQHF.

The rearrangement joins TRBV10-1 to TRBJ1-3; D not resolved. The germline V gene encodes CDR1 WNHNN and CDR2 SYGVQD (reference sequence). V was trimmed by 0 bases and J by 0 bases, leaving 6 bases between them. The CDR3 has 15 residues. This chain's CDR3 is CASSESGSSGNTIYF. Written as DNA, the CDR3 is TGCGCCAGCAGTGAGTCGGGCAGCTCTGGAAACACCATATATTTT.

This sequence joins TRBV6-5 and TRBJ1-2; TRBD1 agrees at 7 bases. The CDR3 loop spans 13 amino acids. The germline CDR1 and CDR2 sequences are MNHEY and SVGAGI. Trimming removed 10 bases from V and 8 bases from J; junction bases left unmatched: 13. CDR3 DNA sequence: TGTGCCATTGAGGGGGCTCTCGGAGGAGGCTACACCTTC. It codes for CAIEGALGGGYTF.